The 27 T cell receptor beta chains below were found in one sample sequenced in a study of blood T cells in healthy people across ages. A second PCR of 7 to 11 cycles used a sample-barcoded 5' primer and a J-beta primer mix. TCRdb passed the 5' RACE reads through MiXCR, listing each CDR3 protein once. This table has some 1.5 million distinct CDR3 sequences, 40% to 45% appearing once. Sequencing was carried out using blood. Every receptor here comes from a woman between 18 and 29 years old in good health.

Concerning this clonotype: One junction end disagrees with the germline gene, perhaps due to a read error. The gene calls are TRBV6-6 and TRBJ1-6, with 9 bases that match TRBD1. CDR3 length equals 15 residues. Germline V gene sequence: CDR1 MNHNY, CDR2 SVGAGI (reference sequence). The CDR3 nucleotides read TGTGCCAGCGATAGGACAGGGGTAGGAAATTCACCCCCCCACTTT. Residues: CASDRTGVGNSPPHF.

The chain has TRBV13 and TRBJ1-2; 7 bases align to TRBD1. V gave up 5 bases and J gave up 2 bases; unmatched junction bases: 5. From germline, CDR1 is PRHDT and CDR2 FYEKMQ (reference sequence). CDR3 length: 14 residues. The CDR3 DNA reads as TGTGCCAGCAGCCCCTTGACAGGGAACTATGGCTACACCTTC. Its protein product is CASSPLTGNYGYTF.

The chain recombines TRBV20-1 with TRBJ1-5; D is unresolved. The V end lost 6 bases, the J end lost 0 bases, and 15 bases lay between the germline ends. The CDR3 is made up of 15 amino acids. Germline V CDR1 and CDR2: DFQATT, SNEGSKA (reference sequence). The chain's CDR3 is CSANDQLYSNQPQHF. CDR3 DNA: TGCAGTGCCAATGATCAACTGTATAGCAATCAGCCCCAGCATTTT.

CDR3 nucleotides: TGTGCCAGCAGTAGAGGGACACGGTACGAGCAGTACTTC. This encodes CASSRGTRYEQYF. V and J are TRBV6-5 and TRBJ2-7; weak D call: TRBD1 (6 bases). V gave up 5 bases and J gave up 4 bases, with 12 bases separating them. Germline loops: CDR1 MNHEY, CDR2 SVGAGI. This CDR3 contains 13 residues.

The chain has TRBV4-3 and TRBJ2-3, with 9 nucleotides matching TRBD2. The CDR3 is 15 amino acids. Germline trimming cut 5 bases from V and 0 bases from J; bases unmatched to any gene: 3. The germline V gene encodes CDR1 LGHNA and CDR2 YSLEER. The DNA for the CDR3 is TGCGCCAGCAGCTCTAGCGGGAAAAGCACAGATACGCAGTATTTT. This codes for CASSSSGKSTDTQYF.

The V gene is TRBV12-3 or TRBV12-4, the J gene TRBJ1-1, with D perhaps matching TRBD1 (5 bases). Trimming pared 7 bases from V and 0 bases from J, leaving 9 bases between. The CDR3 extends over 13 amino acids. In nucleotides, the CDR3 is TGTGCCAGCACGGGACCGATGAACACTGAAGCTTTCTTT. Amino acids: CASTGPMNTEAFF.

This clonotype was picked up a small number of times. The V and J genes are TRBV3-1 and TRBJ1-5, with D unclear. V lost 0 bases to trimming and J lost 3 bases, with 9 bases between them. The CDR3 runs 15 residues. CDR1 and CDR2 from the germline V gene are LGHDT and YNNKEL (reference sequence). CDR3 loop: CASSQDLGYNQPQHF. CDR3 coding DNA: TGTGCCAGCAGCCAAGATTTGGGTTACAATCAGCCCCAGCATTTT.

In nucleotides, the CDR3 is TGTGCCAGCAGCGTAGGGGGGAGGAACAGGGAGCTGTTTTTT. Its protein product is CASSVGGRNRELFF. The V and J genes are TRBV9 and TRBJ2-2; a possible D gene is TRBD2 (6 bases). The CDR3 runs to 14 residues. Trimming stripped 0 bases from V and 9 bases from J, with 12 bases between. Germline CDR1 is SGDLS and CDR2 is YYNGEE.

The rearrangement links TRBV2 to TRBJ2-7; 10 nucleotides line up with TRBD2. The V and J ends lost 5 bases and 3 bases, in that order; junction bases with no gene match: 19. Germline V CDR1 and CDR2: SNHLY, FYNNEI. The CDR3 totals 19 residues. The CDR3: CASSFPTTELAGNRYEQYF. The CDR3 DNA sequence: TGTGCCAGCAGTTTTCCTACCACGGAACTAGCGGGGAACCGCTACGAGCAGTACTTC.

This rearrangement joins TRBV3-1 to TRBJ2-1, with TRBD2 identical over 7 bases. The CDR3 contains 17 residues. V gave up 0 bases and J gave up 3 bases; unmatched junction bases: 8. The V gene's germline CDR1 is LGHDT and CDR2 YNNKEL (reference sequence). This chain's CDR3 is CASSQDLGGGDYNEQFF. The CDR3 DNA reads as TGTGCCAGCAGCCAAGATTTGGGGGGAGGGGACTACAATGAGCAGTTCTTC.

This chain links TRBV12-3 or TRBV12-4 with TRBJ1-1; 8 positions agree with TRBD1. With 1 base clipped from V and 0 bases from J, the junction kept 1 base outside the gene matches. The CDR3 has 15 amino acids. DNA for the CDR3: TGTGCCAGCAGTTTAGACAGGGGGGTGAACACTGAAGCTTTCTTT. It specifies CASSLDRGVNTEAFF.

The chain has TRBV20-1 and TRBJ2-3; no clear D gene. CDR1 and CDR2 from the germline V gene are DFQATT and SNEGSKA (reference sequence). V was trimmed by 6 bases and J by 3 bases, leaving 10 bases between them. The CDR3 extends over 12 amino acids. This CDR3 reads CSAWERTDTQYF. The DNA of the CDR3 is TGCAGTGCATGGGAACGGACAGATACGCAGTATTTT.

This clonotype was counted a few times. This chain connects TRBV18 to TRBJ2-3; D remains unclear. The V end was cut by 3 bases, the J end by 2 bases, with 9 bases between. Per germline, CDR1 KGHSH and CDR2 LQKENI. The CDR3 covers 14 residues. The CDR3 loop is CASSPVRNTDTQYF. The CDR3 DNA reads as TGTGCCAGCTCACCCGTGCGGAACACAGATACGCAGTATTTT. The whole variable domain, remainder taken from reference TRBV18 and TRBJ2-3, is NAGVMQNPRHLVRRRGQEARLRCSPMKGHSHVYWYRQLPEEGLKFMVYLQKENIIDESGMPKERFSAEFPKEGPSILRIQQVVRGDSAAYFCASSPVRNTDTQYFGPGTRLTVL.

The chain employs TRBV12-3 or TRBV12-4 and TRBJ2-1; 10 nucleotides line up with TRBD2. V lost 7 bases, J lost 4 bases, and 7 bases stayed unmatched. This CDR3 is built from 15 residues. The CDR3, as DNA: TGTGCCAGCACTCTACTAGCGGGGCGTTACAATGAGCAGTTCTTC. Amino acids: CASTLLAGRYNEQFF.

This clonotype turned up a few times. The chain employs TRBV12-3 or TRBV12-4 and TRBJ1-2; D remains unclear. Trimming took 5 bases from V and 8 from J, leaving 21 bases between them. The CDR3 has 15 residues. The CDR3 sequence is CASSPTYSRGGGYTF. The CDR3 DNA follows: TGTGCCAGCAGTCCCACCTATTCCCGCGGCGGGGGCTACACCTTC.

The chain carries TRBV7-2 and TRBJ1-1, with 9 bases lining up with TRBD1. Germline V gene lookup returns CDR1 SGHTA and CDR2 FQGNSA. This CDR3 has 13 amino acids. The ends lost 5 bases at V and 9 bases at J; junction bases unmatched: 7. CDR3 loop: CASSPRDRVQAFF. The CDR3 DNA reads TGTGCCAGCAGCCCCCGGGACAGGGTGCAAGCTTTCTTT.

The rearrangement uses TRBV7-6 and TRBJ2-5; 9 nucleotides match TRBD1. The germline CDR1 and CDR2 sequences are SGHVS and FNYEAQ. V trimming: 5 bases; J trimming: 0 bases; junction bases outside the gene matches: 7. This CDR3 comprises 16 residues. CDR3 protein: CASSLPGTGNQETQYF. In nucleotides, the CDR3 is TGTGCCAGCAGCCTACCCGGGACAGGGAACCAAGAGACCCAGTACTTC.

The rearrangement links TRBV21-1 to TRBJ2-1; the table assigns TRBD1, which was not confirmed against the DNA. TRBV21-1 is a documented pseudogene. This CDR3 is built from 19 residues. CDR3 loop: CASSWTEGKRDSSYNEQFF. CDR3 sequence (DNA): TGTGCCAGCAGCTGGACAGAGGGTAAGCGGGACAGCTCCTACAATGAGCAGTTCTTC.

This clonotype appeared a few times. This clone may be a read error of a much larger clone one base away. The rearrangement uses TRBV27 and TRBJ1-5; D gene ambiguous. Germline V gene lookup returns CDR1 MNHEY and CDR2 SMNVEV (reference sequence). Trimming removed 5 bases at V and 4 bases at J, with 9 bases between. The CDR3 is made up of 13 amino acids. CDR3 sequence: CASSVGPNQPQHF. In DNA, the CDR3 is TGTGCCAGCAGTGTAGGACCTAATCAGCCCCAGCATTTT.

This clonotype turned up a few times. V usage is TRBV20-1 and J usage is TRBJ1-1; D call uncertain. This CDR3 contains 12 residues. Germline V lookup: CDR1 DFQATT, CDR2 SNEGSKA (reference sequence). The V end lost 3 bases, the J end lost 5 bases, and 10 bases lay between the germline ends. CDR3 sequence: CSASDLRTEAFF. DNA for the CDR3: TGCAGTGCTAGTGATCTCAGGACTGAAGCTTTCTTT.

The chain is built from TRBV21-1 and TRBJ2-3. TRBV21-1 constitutes a pseudogene. This CDR3 spans 14 amino acids. The CDR3 here is CASSKVVNTDTQYF. In DNA form, the CDR3 reads TGTGCCAGCAGCAAAGTGGTGAACACAGATACGCAGTATTTT.

This chain joins TRBV6-1 and TRBJ2-1; a weak D match, TRBD2 (5 bases). CDR1 MNHNS and CDR2 SASEGT come from the germline V gene. The CDR3 totals 14 residues. V was cut by 3 bases and J by 2 bases, with 8 bases left in between. CDR3: CASSDGNPYNEQFF. CDR3 coding DNA: TGTGCCAGCAGTGACGGGAACCCCTACAATGAGCAGTTCTTC.

This clonotype was observed a few times. V usage is TRBV18 and J usage is TRBJ1-2; D may be TRBD1 (5 bases). The germline V and J ends were trimmed by 3 bases and 8 bases, with 13 bases remaining between them. Per germline, CDR1 KGHSH and CDR2 LQKENI. The CDR3 is 13 residues long. Written as DNA, the CDR3 is TGTGCCAGCTCACCGGCTGCGGGGGAAGGCTACACCTTC. Translating gives CASSPAAGEGYTF.

This rearrangement joins TRBV29-1 to TRBJ1-1; D is unclear. The CDR3 runs 14 residues. Looked up from germline, CDR1 is SQVTM and CDR2 is ANQGSEA. Trimming removed 8 bases at V and 3 bases at J, with 19 bases between. This chain's CDR3 is CSSCPRVSDTEAFF. CDR3 in DNA: TGCAGCTCGTGTCCGAGGGTGTCGGACACTGAAGCTTTCTTT.

This chain's CDR3 is CAISAGQGAGQPQHF. The CDR3 DNA reads as TGTGCCATCAGTGCCGGACAGGGGGCAGGTCAGCCCCAGCATTTT. The chain joins TRBV10-3 to TRBJ1-5, with 11 bases aligning to TRBD1. J lost 6 bases, V lost 4 bases, and 5 bases had no gene match. The CDR3 covers 15 residues. The germline gives CDR1 ENHRY, CDR2 SYGVKD.

J is TRBJ1-1 and V is TRBV3-1; D is perhaps TRBD1 (5 bases). The CDR3 extends over 18 amino acids. V lost 2 bases and J 0 bases, leaving 19 bases between the germline ends. Germline CDR1 and CDR2: LGHDT and YNNKEL (reference sequence). The CDR3 coding sequence is TGTGCCAGCAGCCAATACCCGGGACCCGGAGTCATGAACACTGAAGCTTTCTTT. This gives the protein CASSQYPGPGVMNTEAFF.

The chain joins TRBV5-1 to TRBJ2-3; 7 bases agree with TRBD1. This CDR3 is 16 amino acids long. Germline CDR1 SGHRS, CDR2 YFSETQ. V was clipped by 4 bases and J by 0 bases; unmatched bases: 8. CDR3 in DNA: TGCGCCAGCAGCACATGGAACAGGGGTAGCACAGATACGCAGTATTTT. This gives the protein CASSTWNRGSTDTQYF.